Each of the 6 T cell receptor beta chains below was sequenced from the same sample in a study of T cells in Graves' hyperthyroidism and ophthalmopathy. RNA transcripts yielded amplified TCR beta CDR3 regions. An initial round of RT-PCR targeting the TCR CDR3 relied on the HTBI primer set. MiXCR, applied by TCRdb to the multiplex PCR reads, yields one record per CDR3 protein. The data contain 750,000 to 950,000 distinct CDR3 sequences, about two fifths of them singletons. The sequenced sample consisted of blood. These receptors all come from a man between 18 and 29 years old with Graves' hyperthyroidism.

With regard to this clonotype: One end of the junction fails to match germline, which may point to a read error. The chain is built from TRBV29-1 and TRBJ1-4; no reliable D call. This CDR3 comprises 14 residues. CDR1 is SQVTM and CDR2 is ANQGSEA in the germline V gene. Here the CDR3 reads CSAETLRANGKLFF. CDR3 nucleotide sequence: TGCAGCGCCGAGACCCTTAGGGCTAATGGAAAACTGTTTTTT.

The sample holds many counts of this clonotype. The CDR3 nucleotides are TGCAGCGAGCGGAGGGGAGGAGCGGTCACTGAAGCTTTCTTT. Protein sequence: CSERRGGAVTEAFF. This rearrangement joins TRBV29-1 to TRBJ1-1; tentative D call: TRBD1 (5 bases). This CDR3 comprises 14 residues. The germline gives CDR1 SQVTM, CDR2 ANQGSEA. The V and J ends lost 7 bases and 4 bases respectively, with 19 bases between them.

J is TRBJ1-1 and V is TRBV9; 9 bases are a match to TRBD1. The V segment lost 3 bases and the J segment 5 bases; nucleotides outside the gene matches: 8. Looked up from germline, CDR1 is SGDLS and CDR2 is YYNGEE. The CDR3 covers 15 residues. Written as DNA, the CDR3 is TGTGCCAGCAGCGGGAACAGGGGGCCAGGGACTGAAGCTTTCTTT. It is translated as CASSGNRGPGTEAFF.

This clonotype occurred many times. The J gene is TRBJ2-7, the V gene TRBV29-1, with 10 bases identical to TRBD2. With V trimmed by 6 bases and J by 5 bases, 10 bases remained unmatched. This CDR3 is 14 amino acids long. Germline V gene lookup returns CDR1 SQVTM and CDR2 ANQGSEA. The CDR3 reads CSVDPSGSRDEQYF. CDR3 coding DNA: TGCAGCGTGGATCCTAGCGGGAGCAGAGACGAGCAGTACTTC.

This sequence joins TRBV28 and TRBJ1-5; D possibly corresponds to TRBD1 (6 bases). The CDR3 sequence is 17 residues long. Germline assignment: CDR1 MDHEN and CDR2 SYDVKM. The ends were cut back, 5 bases at V and 2 bases at J, with 19 bases in the middle. For the CDR3, the DNA is TGTGCCAGCAGTCCCCAGGGCAGGGGAAGGGGCAATCAGCCCCAGCATTTT. The encoded protein is CASSPQGRGRGNQPQHF.

This rearrangement joins TRBV7-2 to TRBJ1-3; 8 bases line up with TRBD1. With 5 bases clipped from V and 2 bases from J, the junction kept 5 bases outside the gene matches. The CDR3 length is 15 residues. Germline V gene sequence: CDR1 SGHTA, CDR2 FQGNSA. The CDR3 loop is CASSPGTGPGNTIYF. Written as DNA, the CDR3 is TGTGCCAGCAGCCCCGGGACAGGCCCTGGAAACACCATATATTTT.